Listed below are T cell receptor beta chains from one sample, sequenced in a study of OX40 agonist ivuxolimab in advanced cancers. TCRdb's table, derived via immunoSEQ multiplex PCR, lists solely in-frame clones and lacks some. The table has around 30,000 clones, around 84% seen once. Source: CD4+ or CD8+ T cells sorted from blood, taken in a trial of the OX40 agonist ivuxolimab. These receptor sequences come from an adult with an advanced solid tumor such as melanoma, head and neck, liver or kidney cancer. CDR3s include the opening cysteine and the closing phenylalanine or tryptophan. The D gene is left open where the match is weak. The listing skips clone size in some rows; elsewhere it reads once, few, many or a size class.

V,size,D,J,CDR3,DNA
TRBV4-3,.,.,TRBJ1-2,CASSQEARDYSYGYTF,TGCGCCAGCAGCCAAGAGGCAAGGGACTATAGCTATGGCTACACCTTC
TRBV7-3,.,TRBD2,TRBJ2-1,CASSLTSGSNEQFF,TGTGCCAGCAGCTTAACTAGCGGGAGTAATGAGCAGTTCTTC
TRBV4-1,once,.,TRBJ2-2,CASSQSIPNTGELFF,TGCGCCAGCAGTCAATCAATCCCGAACACCGGGGAGCTGTTTTTT
TRBV4-2,.,.,TRBJ2-7,CASSQAPKSYEQYF,TGTGCCAGCAGCCAAGCGCCCAAATCCTACGAGCAGTACTTC
TRBV27,.,TRBD2,TRBJ2-2,CASSLAGGRTGELFF,TGTGCCAGTAGCCTAGCGGGAGGGCGGACCGGGGAGCTGTTTTTT
TRBV5-1,.,.,TRBJ2-3,CASSPTNGGPPHTQYF,TGCGCCAGCAGCCCTACTAACGGGGGACCCCCCCATACGCAGTATTTT
TRBV9,.,.,TRBJ1-4,CASSLTGGAEKLFF,TGTGCCAGCAGCCTCACAGGTGGGGCTGAAAAACTGTTTTTT
TRBV5-1,.,.,TRBJ2-5,CASSPPQTNQETQYF,TGCGCCAGCAGTCCCCCCCAGACGAACCAAGAGACCCAGTACTTC
TRBV6-6,.,.,TRBJ1-1,CASSGGLAEAFF,TGTGCCAGCAGCGGGGGGCTGGCTGAAGCTTTCTTT
TRBV6-1,.,TRBD1,TRBJ2-3,CATKRRQGPDTQYF,TGTGCCACCAAACGGCGACAGGGACCAGATACGCAGTATTTT
TRBV7-3,.,.,TRBJ2-3,CASSLKQGRTDTQYF,TGTGCCAGCAGCTTAAAACAGGGGAGGACAGATACGCAGTATTTT
TRBV6-6,.,.,TRBJ2-7,CASSYVQSAYEQYF,TGTGCCAGCAGTTACGTACAGTCAGCCTACGAGCAGTACTTC
TRBV27,.,.,TRBJ1-1,CASRNSVNQPEAFF,TGTGCCAGCAGGAACAGTGTCAACCAGCCTGAAGCTTTCTTT
TRBV21-1,.,.,TRBJ2-1,CASSKGQDLSYNEQFF,TGTGCCAGCAGCAAAGGACAGGACCTCTCCTACAATGAGCAGTTCTTC
TRBV16,once,.,TRBJ2-7,CASSQSAAILYEQYF,TGTGCCAGCAGCCAATCGGCAGCGATTTTGTACGAGCAGTACTTC
TRBV19,.,.,TRBJ2-1,CASSPRESSYNEQFF,TGTGCCAGTAGCCCCCGGGAGAGCTCCTACAATGAGCAGTTCTTC
TRBV28,few,TRBD1,TRBJ1-2,CASSFSGTGLNYGYTF,TGTGCCAGCAGTTTTTCCGGGACAGGGTTGAACTATGGCTACACCTTC
TRBV2,.,.,TRBJ2-3,CASTDLGGFSTDTQYF,TGTGCCAGCACTGACCTAGGGGGGTTCAGCACAGATACGCAGTATTTT
TRBV4-1,.,.,TRBJ1-1,CASSQVAEMNTEAFF,TGCGCCAGCAGCCAAGTCGCCGAAATGAACACTGAAGCTTTCTTT
TRBV2,.,.,TRBJ2-3,CASSPVAARTDTQYF,TGTGCCAGCAGTCCCGTAGCGGCTAGAACAGATACGCAGTATTTT
TRBV9,.,TRBD2,TRBJ2-3,CASSVGPAGGPSTDTQYF,TGTGCCAGCAGCGTAGGACCAGCGGGAGGGCCGAGCACAGATACGCAGTATTTT
TRBV9,few,.,TRBJ2-7,CASSPSRGAAYEQYF,TGTGCCAGCAGCCCTTCACGGGGGGCAGCCTACGAGCAGTACTTC